Following are 31 T cell receptor beta chains from one sample sequenced in a study of T cell responses to AZD1222 COVID-19 vaccine (dated by TCRdb to the early 2020s). Receptors were amplified or captured by the immunoSEQ multiplex PCR assay. Imported from immuneACCESS, the table was reduced by TCRdb to in-frame sequences with V and J called. These copies leave out some clones; in studies compared against another copy, an unresolved V gene accounts for under half, and the cause of the remainder is not known. This sample holds about 160,000 clones; over 75% were observed only once. In total, the top ten clones hold 4% to 5.5% of the sample. In the paper's terms, the time point label means: about 28 days (+/-7) after the second vaccine dose. The specimen comprised peripheral blood, sampled 28 days after the second AZD1222 dose. The receptors stem from an adult who received the AZD1222 COVID-19 vaccine.

V usage is TRBV7-2 and J usage is TRBJ1-5, with 9 nucleotides matching TRBD1. CDR1 is SGHTA and CDR2 is FQGNSA in the germline V gene. J gave up 4 bases and V 5 bases, and 6 bases lay outside the gene matches. There are 15 residues in the CDR3. CDR3 protein: CASSTIGQGNQPQHF. The CDR3, as DNA: TGTGCCAGCAGCACCATAGGACAGGGGAATCAGCCCCAGCATTTT. The entire variable domain, with the rest obtained from reference TRBV7-2 and TRBJ1-5, is as follows: GAGVSQSPSNKVTEKGKDVELRCDPISGHTALYWYRQSLGQGLEFLIYFQGNSAPDKSGLPSDRFSAERTGGSVSTLTIQRTQQEDSAVYLCASSTIGQGNQPQHFGDGTRLSIL.

This chain links TRBV5-1 with TRBJ2-7; 8 bases match TRBD1. V trimming: 2 bases; J trimming: 0 bases; junction bases outside the gene matches: 4. This CDR3 comprises 15 residues. In germline, CDR1 is SGHRS, CDR2 YFSETQ. The CDR3 DNA reads as TGCGCCAGCAGCTTCCAGGGGGCTCTCTCCTACGAGCAGTACTTC. Its protein is CASSFQGALSYEQYF. Complete variable domain (other parts from reference TRBV5-1 and TRBJ2-7): KAGVTQTPRYLIKTRGQQVTLSCSPISGHRSVSWYQQTPGQGLQFLFEYFSETQRNKGNFPGRFSGRQFSNSRSEMNVSTLELGDSALYLCASSFQGALSYEQYFGPGTRLTVT.

This chain connects TRBV5-1 to TRBJ1-1; D ambiguous. V gave up 0 bases and J gave up 8 bases, with 8 bases separating them. CDR1 SGHRS and CDR2 YFSETQ come from the germline V gene. The length of the CDR3 is 12 residues. CDR3 sequence (DNA): TGCGCCAGCAGCTTGGTGGTCGGGGAAGCTTTCTTT. Translated, it gives CASSLVVGEAFF.

The rearrangement uses TRBV6-5 and TRBJ2-5, with TRBD1 as a possible D gene (5 bases). Between the trimmed V and J ends, which lost 5 bases and 1 base, there was a span of 8 bases. This CDR3 spans 13 amino acids. The V gene's germline CDR1 is MNHEY and CDR2 SVGAGI. DNA for the CDR3: TGTGCCAGCAGTCGACAGATCCAAGAGACCCAGTACTTC. It codes for CASSRQIQETQYF.

V and J are TRBV25-1 and TRBJ1-1, with TRBD1 matching 8 bases. Germline CDR1 reads MGHDK; CDR2 reads SYGVNS. This CDR3 has 16 amino acids. V lost 4 bases and J lost 2; bases outside the gene matches: 9. In DNA, the CDR3 is TGTGCCAGCAGTGCCATAGACAGGGGCCCTAACACTGAAGCTTTCTTT. Residues: CASSAIDRGPNTEAFF.

V and J are TRBV5-1 and TRBJ1-1; 7 bases fit TRBD1. V trimming: 3 bases; J trimming: 2 bases; junction bases outside the gene matches: 16. The CDR3 consists of 18 residues. The germline CDR1 and CDR2 sequences are SGHRS and YFSETQ. CDR3 residues: CASSSTAIPRGPNTEAFF. CDR3 bases: TGCGCCAGCAGCTCGACGGCTATACCTAGGGGGCCTAACACTGAAGCTTTCTTT.

The chain is built from TRBV18 and TRBJ1-2; 8 positions agree with TRBD1. CDR3 length: 14 residues. Losses at the gene ends were 3 bases for V and 6 bases for J; bases not matched to a gene: 6. Germline V CDR1 and CDR2: KGHSH, LQKENI. The CDR3 DNA is TGTGCCAGCTCACCCGGTGACAGGGGAGATGGCTACACCTTC. As protein: CASSPGDRGDGYTF.

The rearrangement uses TRBV30 and TRBJ2-5; D possibly corresponds to TRBD1 (6 bases). CDR3 length: 13 amino acids. The germline gives CDR1 GTSNPN, CDR2 SVGIG (reference sequence). V lost 1 base to trimming and J lost 5 bases, with 11 bases between them. The CDR3 loop is CAWSEGGVETQYF. CDR3 coding DNA: TGTGCCTGGAGTGAAGGGGGAGTGGAGACCCAGTACTTC.

J is TRBJ1-3 and V is TRBV9; a weak D match, TRBD1 (5 bases). This CDR3 region has 16 residues. V was trimmed by 5 bases and J by 2 bases, leaving 17 bases between them. Germline V gives CDR1 SGDLS, CDR2 YYNGEE. The CDR3 region has the DNA TGTGCCAGCAGTTACACTCGACCGGGGGCTGGAAACACCATATATTTT. Translated, it gives CASSYTRPGAGNTIYF.

The chain joins TRBV19 to TRBJ1-5; possible D gene TRBD1, 5 bases. The V gene lost 3 bases and the J gene lost 3 bases, with 12 bases spanning the gap. The CDR3 is 15 amino acids. CDR1 is LNHDA, CDR2 SQIVND, per germline (reference sequence). The DNA for the CDR3 is TGTGCCAGTAGTATCGCGTGGGGGACCAATCAGCCCCAGCATTTT. It yields the protein CASSIAWGTNQPQHF.

V gene TRBV10-3 combines with J gene TRBJ2-1; 13 bases match TRBD2. V shed 11 bases, J shed 8 bases, and the junction held 9 bases outside the gene matches. This CDR3 is built from 14 residues. CDR1 is ENHRY and CDR2 is SYGVKD in the germline V gene. CDR3 sequence (DNA): TGTGCCGCCTCACCGGGACTAGCGGGGCATGAGCAGTTCTTC. This translates into CAASPGLAGHEQFF.

This chain uses TRBV6-2 or TRBV6-3 with TRBJ2-6; D is uncertain. The CDR3 consists of 15 residues. The germline V gene has CDR1 MNHEY and CDR2 SVGEGT. V lost 7 bases and J 1 base, leaving 11 bases between the germline ends. CDR3 in DNA: TGTGCCAGCACCCCCAGGCGATCTGGGGCCAACGTCCTGACTTTC. Its protein product is CASTPRRSGANVLTF.

CDR3 sequence: CSVEQQAGNTIYF. In DNA, the CDR3 is TGCAGCGTTGAACAGCAAGCCGGAAACACCATATATTTT. The J gene is TRBJ1-3, the V gene TRBV29-1; D is ambiguous. The CDR3 has 13 residues. The V gene lost 2 bases and the J gene lost 4 bases, with 9 bases spanning the gap. Looked up from germline, CDR1 is SQVTM and CDR2 is ANQGSEA.

This clone was picked up one time. This chain joins TRBV30 and TRBJ2-7; possibly TRBD2 for D (6 bases). V was shortened by 1 base and J by 5 bases, with 18 bases between the two germline ends. Germline V gene lookup returns CDR1 GTSNPN and CDR2 SVGIG (reference sequence). CDR3 length: 15 residues. CDR3 region: CAWSAGGIRRDEQYF. CDR3 nucleotides: TGTGCCTGGAGTGCAGGAGGGATCCGCCGGGACGAGCAGTACTTC.

This chain joins TRBV5-1 and TRBJ2-5, with D uncertain. Germline V CDR1 and CDR2: SGHRS, YFSETQ. This CDR3 has 15 amino acids. V shed 0 bases and J shed 5 bases, with 14 bases lying between them. CDR3 sequence reads: CASSLGVVELETQYF. CDR3 sequence (DNA): TGCGCCAGCAGCTTGGGGGTAGTAGAACTTGAGACCCAGTACTTC.

This chain joins TRBV5-4 and TRBJ2-3, with TRBD2 matching over 8 bases. V was pared by 3 bases and J by 2 bases, with 5 bases of the junction left unmatched. Germline V gives CDR1 SGHNT, CDR2 YYREEE (reference sequence). CDR3 length: 15 residues. The CDR3 DNA is TGTGCCAGCAGCTCCGGGGGGGCCCACACAGATACGCAGTATTTT. Protein product: CASSSGGAHTDTQYF.

V usage is TRBV5-4 and J usage is TRBJ1-2; 7 positions match TRBD1. Germline CDR1 SGHNT, CDR2 YYREEE (reference sequence). This CDR3 region has 14 residues. After removal of 4 bases from V and 3 bases from J, the junction contained 6 bases not matched to a gene. CDR3 in amino acids: CASSLNRGHYGYTF. Here the CDR3 DNA reads TGTGCCAGCAGCCTTAACAGGGGTCACTATGGCTACACCTTC.

The chain recombines TRBV3-1 (or the pseudogene TRBV3-2) with TRBJ2-5; TRBD1 or TRBD2 may be the D gene (6 bases each). Per germline, CDR1 LGHDT and CDR2 YNNKEL (reference sequence). The V and J ends lost 7 bases and 5 bases respectively, with 11 bases between them. The CDR3 runs to 12 residues. The CDR3 sequence is CASTGAGETQYF. The DNA for the CDR3 is TGTGCCAGCACGGGGGCCGGGGAGACCCAGTACTTC.

V usage is TRBV5-6 and J usage is TRBJ1-4; 11 bases match TRBD1. The CDR3 sequence is 15 residues long. Germline assignment: CDR1 SGHDT and CDR2 YYEEEE. The junction had 5 bases not matched to a gene; V was cut back by 0 bases and J by 10 bases. The CDR3 is CASSLGEGTGGKLFF. The CDR3, as DNA: TGTGCCAGCAGCTTGGGCGAGGGGACAGGGGGAAAACTGTTTTTT. Supplemented by reference TRBV5-6 and TRBJ1-4, the full variable domain reads DAGVTQSPTHLIKTRGQQVTLRCSPKSGHDTVSWYQQALGQGPQFIFQYYEEEERQRGNFPDRFSGHQFPNYSSELNVNALLLGDSALYLCASSLGEGTGGKLFFGSGTQLSVL.

The V and J genes are TRBV11-2 and TRBJ1-1, with D maybe TRBD1 (5 bases). This CDR3 has 14 amino acids. CDR1 is SGHAT, CDR2 FQNNGV, per germline. V was clipped by 2 bases and J by 2 bases, with 9 bases between them. The CDR3 loop reads CASSLWGGNTEAFF. DNA for the CDR3: TGTGCCAGCAGCTTATGGGGGGGAAACACTGAAGCTTTCTTT.

V is TRBV7-9 and J is TRBJ2-2; D gene uncertain. The V and J ends lost 2 bases and 0 bases respectively, with 4 bases between them. Germline V lookup: CDR1 SEHNR, CDR2 FQNEAQ (reference sequence). The CDR3 has 14 residues. In DNA, the CDR3 is TGTGCCAGCAGCTTACACCCGAACACCGGGGAGCTGTTTTTT. Encoded protein: CASSLHPNTGELFF.

The chain recombines TRBV19 with TRBJ1-1; 9 bases agree with TRBD1. CDR1 is LNHDA and CDR2 is SQIVND in the germline V gene (reference sequence). Losses at the gene ends were 11 bases for V and 5 bases for J; bases not matched to a gene: 6. CDR3 length equals 12 residues. Written as DNA, the CDR3 is TGTGCCGCGCGGACAGGGGAGACTGAAGCTTTCTTT. It encodes CAARTGETEAFF.

The J gene is TRBJ1-2, the V gene TRBV12-3 or TRBV12-4; no reliable D call. This CDR3 is 11 amino acids long. With 5 bases removed from V and 8 bases from J, the gap between germline ends came to 9 bases. CDR3 sequence (DNA): TGTGCCAGCAGTCCCTCCGGCGGCTACACCTTC. Translation gives CASSPSGGYTF.

This sequence joins TRBV5-1 and TRBJ2-1, with 10 nucleotides matching TRBD2. CDR1 is SGHRS and CDR2 is YFSETQ in the germline V gene. The CDR3 consists of 14 residues. The J segment lost 5 bases and the V segment lost 7 bases, leaving 6 bases of the junction unmatched. The CDR3 is CASGRTSGNNEQFF. For the CDR3, the DNA is TGCGCCAGCGGGAGGACTAGCGGAAACAATGAGCAGTTCTTC.

CDR3 nucleotide sequence: TGTGCCAGCAGCTTATTAGCGGGGGGACGTGAGCAGTTCTTC. Translation gives CASSLLAGGREQFF. This chain joins TRBV7-2 and TRBJ2-1, with TRBD2 matching over 10 bases. The V segment lost 2 bases and the J segment 9 bases; nucleotides outside the gene matches: 4. The CDR3 consists of 14 residues. Germline values: CDR1 SGHTA, CDR2 FQGNSA.

The CDR3 sequence is CASSSPGGRARLEQYF. CDR3 sequence (DNA): TGTGCCAGCAGCTCTCCGGGGGGACGAGCACGTCTCGAGCAGTACTTC. J is TRBJ2-7 and V is TRBV11-2; 7 positions agree with TRBD2. V lost 4 bases to trimming and J lost 6 bases; unmatched junction nucleotides: 15. Germline CDR1 reads SGHAT; CDR2 reads FQNNGV. The CDR3 runs to 16 residues.

The J gene is TRBJ1-5, the V gene TRBV7-6; 10 bases are a match to TRBD1. From germline, CDR1 is SGHVS and CDR2 FNYEAQ. The CDR3 runs to 15 residues. Unmatched junction bases numbered 6, after V lost 5 bases and J lost 5 bases. CDR3 sequence: CASSPGTGADQPQHF. In DNA form, the CDR3 reads TGTGCCAGCAGCCCTGGGACAGGGGCCGATCAGCCCCAGCATTTT.

The DNA of the CDR3 is TGTGCCAGCAGCGACGACAGCACAATCTGGCCCCAGCATTTT. Translating gives CASSDDSTIWPQHF. The chain employs TRBV11-2 and TRBJ1-5; tentative D call: TRBD1 (5 bases). The CDR3 extends over 14 amino acids. The V end was cut by 5 bases, the J end by 9 bases, with 17 bases between. The germline V gene encodes CDR1 SGHAT and CDR2 FQNNGV.

V and J are TRBV5-1 and TRBJ2-1; 8 positions agree with TRBD1. Germline V CDR1 and CDR2: SGHRS, YFSETQ. The V segment lost 4 bases and the J segment 5 bases; nucleotides outside the gene matches: 5. The CDR3 spans 14 residues. CDR3 residues: CASSQTGEDNEQFF. DNA of the CDR3: TGCGCCAGCAGCCAGACAGGGGAGGACAATGAGCAGTTCTTC. Combining the CDR3 with reference TRBV5-1 and TRBJ2-1 gives the whole variable domain KAGVTQTPRYLIKTRGQQVTLSCSPISGHRSVSWYQQTPGQGLQFLFEYFSETQRNKGNFPGRFSGRQFSNSRSEMNVSTLELGDSALYLCASSQTGEDNEQFFGPGTRLTVL.

The rearrangement joins TRBV6-6 to TRBJ1-2; 7 bases agree with TRBD1. The CDR3 consists of 15 residues. Germline-derived CDR1 and CDR2 are MNHNY and SVGAGI (reference sequence). Losses at the gene ends were 5 bases for V and 6 bases for J; bases not matched to a gene: 12. CDR3 residues: CASSPRRGRDNGYTF. CDR3 bases: TGTGCCAGCAGTCCGCGGAGGGGGCGGGACAATGGCTACACCTTC.

V gene TRBV6-1 combines with J gene TRBJ1-2, with 7 bases identical to TRBD1. V gave up 2 bases and J gave up 8 bases; unmatched junction bases: 11. The CDR3 is made up of 15 amino acids. Looked up from germline, CDR1 is MNHNS and CDR2 is SASEGT. In DNA form, the CDR3 reads TGTGCCAGCAGTGAAAGGATGGTAGGGGGCGCGGGCTACACCTTC. This gives the protein CASSERMVGGAGYTF.